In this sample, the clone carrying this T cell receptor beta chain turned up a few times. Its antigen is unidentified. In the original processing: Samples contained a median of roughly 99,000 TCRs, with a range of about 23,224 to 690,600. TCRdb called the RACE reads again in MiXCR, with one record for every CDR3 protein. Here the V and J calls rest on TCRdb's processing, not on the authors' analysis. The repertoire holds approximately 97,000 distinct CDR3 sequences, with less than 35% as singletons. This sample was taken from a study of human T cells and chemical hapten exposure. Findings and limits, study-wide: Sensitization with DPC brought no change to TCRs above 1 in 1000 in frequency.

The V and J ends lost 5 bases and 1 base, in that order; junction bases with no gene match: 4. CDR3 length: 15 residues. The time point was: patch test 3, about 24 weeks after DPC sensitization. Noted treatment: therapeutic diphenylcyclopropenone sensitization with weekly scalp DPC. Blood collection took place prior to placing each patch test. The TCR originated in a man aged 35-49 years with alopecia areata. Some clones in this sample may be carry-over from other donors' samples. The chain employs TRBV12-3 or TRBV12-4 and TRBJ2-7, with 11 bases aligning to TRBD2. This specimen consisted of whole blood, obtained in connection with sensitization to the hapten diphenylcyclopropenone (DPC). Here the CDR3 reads CASSTGTSGSYEQYF. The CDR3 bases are TGTGCCAGCAGTACCGGGACTAGCGGATCCTACGAGCAGTACTTC.